This T cell receptor beta chain was documented in a study of OX40 agonist ivuxolimab in advanced cancers. Study background: A history of anti-PD-1, anti-PD-L1 or anti-CTLA-4 therapy was acceptable, and approximately 40% had some. Study conclusions and caveats: CD8+ T cells averaged more expanded clones than CD4+. Clones of CD4+ and CD8+ blood T cells grew by week 6 at doses of 0.1 to 3.0 mg/kg. Antigen specificity remained undetermined for the expanded peripheral T cells.

Profiled with immunoSEQ multiplex PCR; TCRdb holds only in-frame clones, not every one. The sample lists 70,000 or so clones; 80% to 95% were seen once. With regard to this clone: No antigen is known for it.

The CDR3 has 14 amino acids. Germline loops: CDR1 MGHRA, CDR2 YSYEKL. V lost 6 bases and J 5 bases, leaving 11 bases between the germline ends. The TCR comes from an adult with an advanced solid tumor such as melanoma, head and neck, liver or kidney cancer. Sequenced here: CD4+ or CD8+ T cells sorted from blood, sampled in a trial of the OX40 agonist ivuxolimab. The V gene is TRBV4-1, the J gene TRBJ1-6; no clear D. CDR3 nucleotides: TGCGCCAGCAGTCCCGGACGGGATAATTCACCCCTCCACTTT. The encoded protein is CASSPGRDNSPLHF.